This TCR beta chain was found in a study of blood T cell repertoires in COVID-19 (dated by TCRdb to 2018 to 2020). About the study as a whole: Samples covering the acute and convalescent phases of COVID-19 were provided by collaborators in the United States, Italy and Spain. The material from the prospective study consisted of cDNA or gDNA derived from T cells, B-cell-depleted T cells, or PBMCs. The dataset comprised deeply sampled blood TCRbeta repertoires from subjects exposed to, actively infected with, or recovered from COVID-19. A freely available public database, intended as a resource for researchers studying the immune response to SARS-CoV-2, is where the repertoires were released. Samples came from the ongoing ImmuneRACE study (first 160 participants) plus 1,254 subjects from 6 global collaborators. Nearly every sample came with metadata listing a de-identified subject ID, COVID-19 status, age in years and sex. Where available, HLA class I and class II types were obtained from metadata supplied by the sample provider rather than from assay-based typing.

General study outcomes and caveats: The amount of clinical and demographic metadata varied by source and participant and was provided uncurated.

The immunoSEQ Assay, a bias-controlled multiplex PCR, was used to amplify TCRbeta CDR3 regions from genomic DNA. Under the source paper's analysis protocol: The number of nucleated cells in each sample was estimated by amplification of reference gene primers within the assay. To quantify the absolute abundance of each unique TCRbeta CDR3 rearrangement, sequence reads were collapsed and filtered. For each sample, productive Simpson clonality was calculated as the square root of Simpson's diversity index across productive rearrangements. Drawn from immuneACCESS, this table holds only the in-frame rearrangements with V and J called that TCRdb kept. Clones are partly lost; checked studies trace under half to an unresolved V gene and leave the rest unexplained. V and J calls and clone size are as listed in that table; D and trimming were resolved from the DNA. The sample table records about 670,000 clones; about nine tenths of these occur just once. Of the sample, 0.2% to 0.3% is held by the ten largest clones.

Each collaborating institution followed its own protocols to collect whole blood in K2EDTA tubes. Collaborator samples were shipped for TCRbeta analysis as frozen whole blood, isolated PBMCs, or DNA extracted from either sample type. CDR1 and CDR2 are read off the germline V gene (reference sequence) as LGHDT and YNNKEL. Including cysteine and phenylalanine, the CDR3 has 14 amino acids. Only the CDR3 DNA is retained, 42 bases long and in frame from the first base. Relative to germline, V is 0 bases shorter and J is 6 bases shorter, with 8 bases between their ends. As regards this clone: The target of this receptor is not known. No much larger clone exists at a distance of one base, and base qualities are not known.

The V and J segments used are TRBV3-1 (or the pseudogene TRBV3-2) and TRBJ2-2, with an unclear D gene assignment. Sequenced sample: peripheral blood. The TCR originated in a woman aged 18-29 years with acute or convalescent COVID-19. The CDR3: CASSQDLGPGELFF. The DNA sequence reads TGTGCCAGCAGCCAAGATTTGGGCCCCGGGGAGCTGTTTTTT.